These T cell receptor beta chains were read from a single sample in a study of cytomegalovirus exposure and HLA in healthy donors. The protocol was immunoSEQ multiplex PCR, while the TCRdb copy is restricted to in-frame clones and leaves out a portion. The sample has approximately 160,000 clones, approximately 87% seen once. The sequenced sample consisted of PBMCs. The receptors were sampled from a woman in her 30s in good health and CMV-seronegative. The CDR3 runs from the conserved cysteine through the conserved F or W. A D gene is named only where the DNA matches it firmly. Expanded clones are given a class, and other clones once, few, many or no size at all.

D gene	V gene	J gene	clone size	CDR3 protein	CDR3 DNA
TRBD1	TRBV7-3	TRBJ2-7	-	CASSSPGTGEYEQYF	TGTGCCAGCAGCTCACCCGGGACAGGGGAGTACGAGCAGTACTTC
-	TRBV5-1	TRBJ2-5	-	CASSLVGRQETQYF	TGCGCCAGCAGCTTGGTGGGCCGCCAAGAGACCCAGTACTTC
TRBD1	TRBV2	TRBJ2-3	-	CASSEDRGGTDTQYF	TGTGCCAGCAGTGAAGACAGGGGCGGCACAGATACGCAGTATTTT
-	TRBV28	TRBJ1-5	-	CASSPPGLGSNQPQHF	TGTGCCAGCAGTCCTCCCGGGTTGGGTAGCAATCAGCCCCAGCATTTT
-	TRBV5-1	TRBJ1-1	-	CASSLGVRVTEAFF	TGCGCCAGCAGCTTGGGAGTCAGGGTCACTGAAGCTTTCTTT
-	TRBV5-5	TRBJ2-4	few	CASSLEALSKNIQYF	TGTGCCAGCAGCTTGGAGGCCCTCAGCAAGAACATTCAGTACTTC
-	TRBV11-2	TRBJ2-5	once	CASSYRDPKETQYF	TGTGCCAGCAGTTACCGGGACCCTAAAGAGACCCAGTACTTC
TRBD1	TRBV27	TRBJ2-7	-	CASKTGGYEQYF	TGTGCCAGCAAGACAGGGGGTTACGAGCAGTACTTC
TRBD1	TRBV27	TRBJ2-7	-	CASSASGQGDQLGEYF	TGTGCCAGCAGTGCATCGGGACAGGGGGATCAATTGGGGGAGTACTTC
TRBD1	TRBV19	TRBJ1-1	once	CASSSSGTGGNTEAFF	TGTGCCAGTAGTTCCTCCGGGACAGGGGGGAACACTGAAGCTTTCTTT
TRBD2	TRBV5-6	TRBJ2-2	few	CASSWGLAGATGELFF	TGTGCCAGCAGCTGGGGACTAGCGGGAGCCACCGGGGAGCTGTTTTTT
-	TRBV5-6	TRBJ2-7	-	CASSSGPLYEQYF	TGTGCCAGCAGCTCCGGACCGTTATACGAGCAGTACTTC
TRBD2	TRBV6-1	TRBJ2-7	-	CASSEETSGSYEQYF	TGTGCCAGCAGTGAAGAGACTAGCGGGTCCTACGAGCAGTACTTC
TRBD1	TRBV7-2	TRBJ1-3	-	CASSWDRGNTIYF	TGTGCCAGCAGTTGGGACAGGGGAAACACCATATATTTT
-	TRBV6-6	TRBJ1-2	-	CASSSPQYGYTF	TGTGCCAGCAGTAGTCCCCAATATGGCTACACCTTC
-	TRBV6-5	TRBJ1-5	-	CAFHTDGSPRPQHF	TGTGCTTTCCATACCGACGGCTCCCCTCGGCCCCAGCATTTT
TRBD2	TRBV7-2	TRBJ2-1	-	CASSSGLAGVTYNEQFF	TGTGCCAGCAGCTCGGGACTAGCGGGAGTAACCTACAATGAGCAGTTCTTC
-	TRBV27	TRBJ2-1	-	CASSPRSGEQFF	TGTGCCAGCAGTCCCCGTAGCGGTGAGCAGTTCTTC
-	TRBV19	TRBJ1-1	-	CASSYGGVTEAFF	TGTGCCAGTAGTTACGGGGGGGTTACTGAAGCTTTCTTT
TRBD2	TRBV29-1	TRBJ2-6	-	CSVGGERGHGANVLTF	TGCAGCGTTGGAGGAGAGCGGGGGCATGGGGCCAACGTCCTGACTTTC
-	TRBV30	TRBJ1-5	once	CAWSVPYSNQPQHF	TGTGCCTGGAGTGTACCATATAGCAATCAGCCCCAGCATTTT
-	TRBV27	TRBJ1-5	-	CASSWQGGQPQHF	TGTGCCAGCAGTTGGCAGGGCGGACAGCCCCAGCATTTT
TRBD2	TRBV7-9	TRBJ2-5	-	CASSRTSGGQETQYF	TGTGCCAGCAGCCGGACTAGCGGGGGGCAAGAGACCCAGTACTTC
-	TRBV29-1	TRBJ1-1	-	CSVAILAGNTEAFF	TGCAGCGTTGCAATTCTCGCAGGGAACACTGAAGCTTTCTTT
-	TRBV18	TRBJ1-5	-	CASSPPQSESNQPQHF	TGTGCCAGCTCACCACCGCAATCGGAGAGCAATCAGCCCCAGCATTTT
TRBD2	TRBV25-1	TRBJ2-3	once	CASSDSLAGAADTQYF	TGTGCCAGCAGTGATTCTCTAGCGGGAGCGGCTGATACGCAGTATTTT
-	TRBV10-3	TRBJ2-7	-	CAISSLGTQEGYEQYF	TGTGCCATCAGTTCTCTCGGGACACAGGAGGGGTACGAGCAGTACTTC
-	TRBV19	TRBJ2-1	-	CATLSSYNEQFF	TGTGCCACCCTAAGCTCCTACAATGAGCAGTTCTTC
-	TRBV4-3	TRBJ1-1	-	CASSRSGTANTEAFF	TGCGCCAGCAGCCGATCGGGGACTGCGAACACTGAAGCTTTCTTT
-	TRBV7-8	TRBJ1-1	-	CASSLGQQNTEAFF	TGTGCCAGCAGCCTCGGACAGCAGAACACTGAAGCTTTCTTT
-	TRBV7-2	TRBJ2-3	-	CASSYGQTTDTQYF	TGTGCCAGCAGCTACGGGCAGACCACAGATACGCAGTATTTT
-	TRBV9	TRBJ2-7	-	CASSVAGGSLSYEQYF	TGTGCCAGCAGCGTAGCCGGAGGGTCCCTCTCCTACGAGCAGTACTTC
TRBD2	TRBV4-2	TRBJ2-1	-	CASSQTGLAGGFEQFF	TGTGCCAGCAGCCAGACGGGACTAGCGGGGGGGTTTGAGCAGTTCTTC
-	TRBV25-1	TRBJ2-3	-	CAIIKGRDGTDTQYF	TGTGCCATCATTAAGGGAAGGGATGGGACAGATACGCAGTATTTT
-	TRBV11-3	TRBJ1-1	-	CASSHSGNTEAFF	TGTGCCAGCAGCCACTCGGGGAACACTGAAGCTTTCTTT